A single sample is the source of the 12 T cell receptor beta chains below, sequenced in a study of CD8 T cells in Susac syndrome. An input of about 0.5 to 1 ug of RNA was subjected to reverse transcription using random hexamers. TCRdb re-called the immunoSEQ multiplex PCR reads through MiXCR, storing one row per CDR3 protein. The sample gives 130,000 or so distinct CDR3 sequences, around 86% of which show up once; roughly 0.48% is in the top ten. The source material was CD8+ T cells from PBMCs. The receptors originated from a human donor with multiple sclerosis.

The rearrangement uses TRBV3-1 and TRBJ2-5; D call uncertain. This CDR3 has 17 amino acids. Deletions cut 0 bases from V and 2 bases from J, with 16 bases between. Germline V gives CDR1 LGHDT, CDR2 YNNKEL (reference sequence). Here the CDR3 reads CASSQDGPHLGQETQYF. The CDR3 DNA follows: TGTGCCAGCAGCCAAGATGGACCCCACCTAGGGCAAGAGACCCAGTACTTC.

The chain joins TRBV5-6 to TRBJ2-5, with D uncertain. This CDR3 comprises 13 residues. Deletions cut 1 base from V and 5 bases from J, with 9 bases between. CDR1 and CDR2 (germline): SGHDT, YYEEEE. The CDR3: CASSLNIRETQYF. The CDR3 bases are TGTGCCAGCAGCTTGAACATTCGGGAGACCCAGTACTTC. Supplemented by reference TRBV5-6 and TRBJ2-5, the full variable domain reads DAGVTQSPTHLIKTRGQQVTLRCSPKSGHDTVSWYQQALGQGPQFIFQYYEEEERQRGNFPDRFSGHQFPNYSSELNVNALLLGDSALYLCASSLNIRETQYFGPGTRLLVL.

The chain links TRBV18 to TRBJ2-1; no clear D. V lost 4 bases to trimming and J lost 10 bases, with 8 bases between them. The CDR3 runs 11 residues. Germline-derived CDR1 and CDR2 are KGHSH and LQKENI. The chain's CDR3 is CASSLDHEQFF. CDR3 DNA: TGTGCCAGCTCACTCGATCACGAGCAGTTCTTC.

V and J are TRBV7-9 and TRBJ2-3, with 12 bases that match TRBD2. This CDR3 has 16 amino acids. V shed 3 bases and J 5 bases; nucleotides not matched to a gene: 6. Germline V gene sequence: CDR1 SEHNR, CDR2 FQNEAQ (reference sequence). In DNA form, the CDR3 reads TGTGCCAGCAGCTTTCTAGCGGGAGGGCTTGTAGATACGCAGTATTTT. It specifies CASSFLAGGLVDTQYF.

This clonotype has just one count. The chain joins TRBV11-2 to TRBJ2-1; D is perhaps TRBD1 or TRBD2 (5 bases each). Trimming stripped 5 bases from V and 4 bases from J, with 15 bases between. The length of the CDR3 is 15 residues. CDR1 is SGHAT and CDR2 is FQNNGV in the germline V gene. CDR3 DNA sequence: TGTGCCAGCAGCCCCCCCGGGGCCAAGTACAATGAGCAGTTCTTC. This translates into CASSPPGAKYNEQFF.

The chain carries TRBV15 and TRBJ1-4, with D maybe TRBD1 (5 bases). The CDR3 covers 20 residues. Deletions cut 4 bases from V and 4 bases from J, with 28 bases between. CDR1 and CDR2 (germline): LNHNV, YYDKDF (reference sequence). This CDR3 reads CATSNLFSGTEILSNEKLFF. CDR3 sequence (DNA): TGTGCCACCAGCAACCTATTCTCCGGGACGGAAATTTTAAGTAATGAAAAACTGTTTTTT.

The rearrangement uses TRBV7-6 and TRBJ2-3, with D unclear. V lost 5 bases and J lost 3, with 21 bases in between. Germline assignment: CDR1 SGHVS and CDR2 FNYEAQ. CDR3 length equals 17 residues. This CDR3 reads CASSPPRVGLRTDTQYF. The CDR3 DNA sequence: TGTGCCAGCAGCCCCCCCCGGGTGGGGTTGCGGACAGATACGCAGTATTTT.

The chain links TRBV12-5 to TRBJ2-3; D not certain. The CDR3 covers 12 residues. Deletions cut 5 bases from V and 3 bases from J, with 6 bases between. CDR1 is LGHNT and CDR2 is FRNRAP in the germline V gene. The CDR3 region is CASGLSTDTQYF. The CDR3 nucleotides read TGTGCTAGTGGTCTAAGTACAGATACGCAGTATTTT. The full variable domain, rest sourced from reference TRBV12-5 and TRBJ2-3, is DARVTQTPRHKVTEMGQEVTMRCQPILGHNTVFWYRQTMMQGLELLAYFRNRAPLDDSGMPKDRFSAEMPDATLATLKIQPSEPRDSAVYFCASGLSTDTQYFGPGTRLTVL.

The CDR3 loop reads CASSLTGGAKNIQYF. The CDR3 coding sequence is TGTGCCAGCAGCCTAACAGGGGGCGCGAAAAACATTCAGTACTTC. This chain connects TRBV13 to TRBJ2-4; 9 bases align to TRBD1. V was clipped by 5 bases and J by 4 bases; unmatched bases: 6. Germline V gene sequence: CDR1 PRHDT, CDR2 FYEKMQ (reference sequence). This CDR3 has 15 residues.

The chain employs TRBV6-1 and TRBJ2-3, with a possible D match to TRBD1 (5 bases). The CDR3 loop spans 15 amino acids. Trimming removed 6 bases from V and 6 bases from J, with 19 bases in between. CDR1 MNHNS and CDR2 SASEGT come from the germline V gene. The CDR3 sequence: CASSPLSISGDTQYF. DNA for the CDR3: TGTGCCAGCAGCCCACTATCAATTTCAGGGGATACGCAGTATTTT.

In its sample, this clonotype was seen once. V and J are TRBV7-2 and TRBJ2-2, with D possibly called TRBD1 or TRBD2 (5 bases each). CDR3 length: 15 residues. Germline-derived CDR1 and CDR2 are SGHTA and FQGNSA. V was cut by 1 base and J by 5 bases, with 11 bases left in between. The CDR3 DNA reads as TGTGCCAGCAGCTTAGACGGGACGTCTACCGGGGAGCTGTTTTTT. This encodes CASSLDGTSTGELFF.

The J gene is TRBJ1-1, the V gene TRBV7-9; 11 bases map to TRBD1. The V gene end was trimmed by 5 bases and the J gene end by 4 bases; junction bases not matched to a gene: 9. The CDR3 consists of 16 residues. Per the germline V gene, CDR1 is SEHNR and CDR2 is FQNEAQ (reference sequence). The CDR3, as DNA: TGTGCCAGCAGCACGCACCGGGACAGGGGGGGCACTGAAGCTTTCTTT. Its protein is CASSTHRDRGGTEAFF.